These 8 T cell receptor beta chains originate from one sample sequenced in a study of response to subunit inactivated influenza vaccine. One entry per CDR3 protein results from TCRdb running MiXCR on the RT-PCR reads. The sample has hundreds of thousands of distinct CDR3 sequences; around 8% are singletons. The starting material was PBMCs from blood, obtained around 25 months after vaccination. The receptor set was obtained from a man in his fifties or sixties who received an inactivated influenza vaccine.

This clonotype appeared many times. Written as DNA, the CDR3 is TGTGCCATCAGTGATCTGGGACAGGGGACCCACGAGCAGTACTTC. Its protein product is CAISDLGQGTHEQYF. The chain combines TRBV10-3 with TRBJ2-7; 10 nucleotides align to TRBD1. The CDR3 loop spans 15 amino acids. The trim removed 3 bases at V and 5 bases at J, leaving 7 bases unmatched. CDR1 and CDR2 (germline): ENHRY, SYGVKD.

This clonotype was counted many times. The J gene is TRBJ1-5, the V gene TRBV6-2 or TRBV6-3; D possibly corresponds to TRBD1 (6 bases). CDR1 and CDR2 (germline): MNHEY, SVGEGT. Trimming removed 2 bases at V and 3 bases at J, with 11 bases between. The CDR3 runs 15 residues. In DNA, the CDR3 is TGTGCCAGCAGTTACGGACAGCTTATCAATCAGCCCCAGCATTTT. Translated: CASSYGQLINQPQHF.

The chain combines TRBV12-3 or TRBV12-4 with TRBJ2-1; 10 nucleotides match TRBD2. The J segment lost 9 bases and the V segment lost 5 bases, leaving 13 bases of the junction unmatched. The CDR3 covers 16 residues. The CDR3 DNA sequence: TGTGCCAGCAGTATCGGGGGAGCGGGAGGGCCGGGTGAGCAGTTCTTC. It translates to CASSIGGAGGPGEQFF.

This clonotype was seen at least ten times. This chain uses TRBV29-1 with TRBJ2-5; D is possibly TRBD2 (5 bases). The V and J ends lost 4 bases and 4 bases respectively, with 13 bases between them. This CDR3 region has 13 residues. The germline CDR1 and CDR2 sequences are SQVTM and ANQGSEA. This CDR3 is CSVVFRLLETQYF. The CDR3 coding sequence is TGCAGCGTTGTATTTCGACTATTAGAGACCCAGTACTTC.

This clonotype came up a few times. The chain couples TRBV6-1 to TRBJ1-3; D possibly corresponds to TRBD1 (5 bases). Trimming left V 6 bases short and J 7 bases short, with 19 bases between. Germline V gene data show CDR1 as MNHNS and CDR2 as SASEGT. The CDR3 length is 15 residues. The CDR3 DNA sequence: TGTGCCAGCAGCCTGGGACTCTACACCGGGAACACCATATATTTT. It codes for CASSLGLYTGNTIYF.

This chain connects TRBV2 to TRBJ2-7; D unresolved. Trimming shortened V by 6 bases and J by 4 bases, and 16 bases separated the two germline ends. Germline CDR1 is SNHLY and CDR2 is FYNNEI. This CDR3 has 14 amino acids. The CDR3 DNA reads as TGTGCCAGCAGCCAGCCCTCGGACGGGTACGAGCAGTACTTC. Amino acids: CASSQPSDGYEQYF.

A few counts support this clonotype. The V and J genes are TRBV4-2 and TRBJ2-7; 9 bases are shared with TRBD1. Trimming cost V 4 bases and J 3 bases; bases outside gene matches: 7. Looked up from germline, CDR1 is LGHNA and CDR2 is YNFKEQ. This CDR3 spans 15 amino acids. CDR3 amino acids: CASSLGQGRGYEQYF. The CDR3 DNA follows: TGTGCCAGCAGCCTTGGACAGGGGCGAGGCTACGAGCAGTACTTC.

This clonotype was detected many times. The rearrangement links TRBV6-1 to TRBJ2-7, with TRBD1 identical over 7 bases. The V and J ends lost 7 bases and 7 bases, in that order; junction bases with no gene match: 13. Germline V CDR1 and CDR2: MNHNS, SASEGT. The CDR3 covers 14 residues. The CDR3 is CASTPRLTTGEQYF. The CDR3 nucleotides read TGTGCCAGCACCCCAAGACTCACGACAGGGGAGCAGTACTTC.